A single sample is the source of the 12 T cell receptor beta chains below, sequenced in a study of T-cell reconstitution after alpha-beta-depleted transplantation in children. Unique molecular identifiers were incorporated when the TCRbeta library was constructed. TCRdb re-analysed the PCR reads in MiXCR, keeping a single row per CDR3 protein. The sample carries fewer than 550,000 distinct CDR3 sequences, over 9.5% recorded once. The sample consisted of PBMCs, mostly from graft donor cells, taken 180 days after TCRalphabeta/CD19-depleted stem cell transplant. Every receptor here comes from a female patient aged 2-10 years who had a stem cell transplant for aplastic anemia, so the T cells may come from the graft donor.

The V call is TRBV20-1, the J call TRBJ2-2, with D perhaps matching TRBD1 (7 bases). The V gene lost 2 bases and the J gene lost 3 bases, with 13 bases spanning the gap. The CDR3 is 15 residues long. Germline lookup yields CDR1 DFQATT and CDR2 SNEGSKA (reference sequence). The chain's CDR3 is CSARIARGDTGELFF. CDR3 DNA sequence: TGCAGTGCTAGAATCGCCAGGGGGGACACCGGGGAGCTGTTTTTT.

This rearrangement joins TRBV6-2 or TRBV6-3 to TRBJ1-5; D not resolved. Trimming took 7 bases from V and 7 from J, leaving 14 bases between them. CDR3 size: 13 residues. Germline CDR1 is MNHEY and CDR2 is SVGEGT. CDR3 residues: CASTQGTPQPQHF. The DNA for the CDR3 is TGTGCCAGCACACAAGGAACCCCCCAGCCCCAGCATTTT.

This clonotype was detected only a few times. This chain connects TRBV29-1 to TRBJ1-1; a weak D match, TRBD1 (6 bases). This CDR3 is 13 amino acids long. The germline V gene has CDR1 SQVTM and CDR2 ANQGSEA. Trimming took 7 bases from V and 1 from J, leaving 13 bases between them. CDR3 nucleotides: TGCAGCGCTGGGGGCGAGAGGAACACTGAAGCTTTCTTT. This encodes CSAGGERNTEAFF. The entire variable domain, with the rest obtained from reference TRBV29-1 and TRBJ1-1, is as follows: SAVISQKPSRDICQRGTSLTIQCQVDSQVTMMFWYRQQPGQSLTLIATANQGSEATYESGFVIDKFPISRPNLTFSTLTVSNMSPEDSSIYLCSAGGERNTEAFFGQGTRLTVV.

The genes are TRBV20-1 and TRBJ2-1, with 16 bases that match TRBD2. CDR1 and CDR2 (germline): DFQATT, SNEGSKA (reference sequence). CDR3 length: 18 residues. The ends lost 6 bases at V and 4 bases at J; junction bases unmatched: 12. The CDR3 spells CSATRGTSGRGRYNEQFF. Here the CDR3 DNA reads TGCAGTGCCACCAGGGGGACTAGCGGGAGGGGCAGGTACAATGAGCAGTTCTTC.

Concerning this clonotype: This may come from a read error, since a much larger clone is one base off. The V call is TRBV3-1, the J call TRBJ2-5; 8 positions agree with TRBD2. Germline-derived CDR1 and CDR2 are LGHDT and YNNKEL (reference sequence). CDR3 length: 15 residues. The chain's CDR3 is CASCQAKTSAETQYF. CDR3 sequence (DNA): TGTGCCAGCTGCCAAGCCAAGACTAGCGCAGAGACCCAGTACTTC.

The chain links TRBV12-3 or TRBV12-4 to TRBJ1-1; D is ambiguous. The CDR3 length is 11 residues. V lost 3 bases to trimming and J lost 11 bases, with 10 bases between them. The CDR3 DNA sequence: TGTGCCAGCAGTTTTGGGTTGGAGGCTTTCTTT. This sequence encodes CASSFGLEAFF.

This clonotype showed up many times. The V call is TRBV12-3 or TRBV12-4, the J call TRBJ2-5; D gene ambiguous. Trimming removed 3 bases from V and 2 bases from J, with 10 bases in between. The CDR3 sequence is 14 residues long. The CDR3 nucleotides are TGTGCCAGCAGTTTTTCCGGATCTCAAGAGACCCAGTACTTC. Translation: CASSFSGSQETQYF.

In this sample, this clonotype turned up a few times. This sequence joins TRBV5-1 and TRBJ2-1; TRBD2 matches 8 bases. Germline CDR1 SGHRS, CDR2 YFSETQ. The junction had 20 bases not matched to a gene; V was cut back by 1 base and J by 5 bases. CDR3 size: 20 residues. CDR3 bases: TGCGCCAGCAGCTTGTACCTTGGGACTAGGGGATTTCTAGGGGACAATGAGCAGTTCTTC. Amino acids: CASSLYLGTRGFLGDNEQFF.

The chain is built from TRBV28 and TRBJ2-1, with 10 bases identical to TRBD2. CDR1 is MDHEN, CDR2 SYDVKM, per germline. This CDR3 contains 16 residues. After removal of 2 bases from V and 6 bases from J, the junction contained 7 bases not matched to a gene. CDR3 sequence: CASSLSASGSGNEQFF. As DNA, the CDR3 is TGTGCCAGCAGTTTAAGTGCTAGCGGGAGTGGCAATGAGCAGTTCTTC.

In this sample, this clonotype turned up many times. The chain uses TRBV6-2 or TRBV6-3 and TRBJ2-7; no definite D call. The CDR3 consists of 13 residues. Trimming cost V 5 bases and J 0 bases, with 8 bases left between them. Germline CDR1 MNHEY, CDR2 SVGEGT. This chain's CDR3 is CASSGRPSYEQYF. CDR3 in DNA: TGTGCCAGCAGTGGGCGGCCCTCCTACGAGCAGTACTTC.

This chain joins TRBV12-3 or TRBV12-4 and TRBJ1-5; 8 bases fit TRBD1. The CDR3 covers 16 residues. V shed 3 bases, J shed 5 bases, and the junction held 9 bases outside the gene matches. In DNA form, the CDR3 reads TGTGCCAGCAGTTTGGGCGCAGGACAGGGTCATCAGCCCCAGCATTTT. It encodes CASSLGAGQGHQPQHF.

This clonotype was seen a few times. The chain combines TRBV9 with TRBJ2-3, with a weak D call TRBD2 (6 bases). Trimming cost V 4 bases and J 3 bases, with 21 bases left between them. This CDR3 spans 17 amino acids. Germline V gene sequence: CDR1 SGDLS, CDR2 YYNGEE. CDR3 nucleotides: TGTGCCAGCAGCTTCTCTTCCCCTAGCGTGGCAACAGATACGCAGTATTTT. It specifies CASSFSSPSVATDTQYF.